The rows below give T cell receptor beta chains drawn from one sample of a study of T-cell memory formation after mild COVID-19. One entry per CDR3 protein, called by TCRdb with MiXCR from the 5' RACE reads. Of 200,000 to 250,000 distinct CDR3 sequences listed, around 30% were seen once; the top ten hold roughly an eighth. Sequencing was done on a sample of PBMCs or a T cell subset sorted from them (not recorded which). The receptors derive from an adult woman who had mild COVID-19 (a few samples of this study predate the infection). Cell type and time point are not known. CDR3s include the opening cysteine and the closing phenylalanine or tryptophan.

v_call cdr3_aa
TRBV19 CASDSGSSYEQYF
TRBV29-1 CSVVYRGSYEQYF
TRBV7-2 CASSPGYRTDTQYF
TRBV6-6 CASSTLQGIEF
TRBV7-9 CASSTGLAYYNEQFF
TRBV29-1 CSSQRPGDGELFF
TRBV6-5 CASSMDRQIYEQYF
TRBV20-1 CSARGLAGVGNEQFF
TRBV5-1 CASSLEPERIYGYTF
TRBV11-3 CASSLAQPSGRTGANVLTF
TRBV7-9 CAGAQGSNTGELFF
TRBV14 CASSQPGQNEQFF
TRBV3-1 CASSQEGAYGYTF
TRBV7-9 CASSRAGRGSSYNSPLHF
TRBV7-6 CASSLYNLLAGGNNEQFF
TRBV20-1 CSASASTGRYGYTF
TRBV24-1 CATSDTVGEAFF
TRBV24-1 CATSGQGRTYEQYF
TRBV12-3/TRBV12-4 CASSPDSSGANVLTF
TRBV25-1 CASSEETDVGELFF
TRBV25-1 CASRTSGSYEQFF